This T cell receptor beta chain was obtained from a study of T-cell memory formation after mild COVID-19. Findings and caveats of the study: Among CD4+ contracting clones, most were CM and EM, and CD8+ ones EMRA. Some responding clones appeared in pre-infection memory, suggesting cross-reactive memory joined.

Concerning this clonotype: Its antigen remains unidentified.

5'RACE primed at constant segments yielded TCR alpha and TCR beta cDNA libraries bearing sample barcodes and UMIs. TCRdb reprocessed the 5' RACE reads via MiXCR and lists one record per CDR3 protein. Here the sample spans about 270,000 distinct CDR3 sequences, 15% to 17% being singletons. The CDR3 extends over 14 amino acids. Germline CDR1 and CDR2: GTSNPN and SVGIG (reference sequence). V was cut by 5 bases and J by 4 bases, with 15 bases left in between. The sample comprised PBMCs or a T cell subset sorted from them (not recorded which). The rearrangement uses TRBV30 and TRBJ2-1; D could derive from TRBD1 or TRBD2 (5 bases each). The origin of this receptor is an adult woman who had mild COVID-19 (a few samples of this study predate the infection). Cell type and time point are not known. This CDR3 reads CAWSRDLHYNEQFF. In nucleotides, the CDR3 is TGTGCCTGGTCCCGGGACCTACATTACAATGAGCAGTTCTTC.